The next 5 T cell receptor beta chains were all read from a single sample in a study of T cell responses to AZD1222 COVID-19 vaccine. Clones were read by immunoSEQ multiplex PCR, and TCRdb kept only the in-frame ones, dropping some. The profile shows about 140,000 clones, around 89% of them singletons. The specimen was peripheral blood, collected 28 days after the second AZD1222 dose. Receptors were obtained from an adult who received the AZD1222 COVID-19 vaccine.

A few counts support this clone. This rearrangement joins TRBV12-1 to TRBJ2-7; the table's TRBD2 call for D was not verified on the DNA. TRBV12-1 is deemed a pseudogene. The CDR3 has 10 amino acids. The CDR3, as DNA: TGTGCCAGCAGCTTCTTCGAGCAGTACTTC. Its protein is CASSFFEQYF.

V is TRBV5-5 and J is TRBJ2-7; D ambiguous. CDR3 length: 13 residues. V lost 7 bases and J lost 0, with 11 bases in between. Germline CDR1 is SGHKS and CDR2 is YYEKEE (reference sequence). The CDR3 region has the DNA TGTGCCAGCCACCGCGGTCACTCCTACGAGCAGTACTTC. It codes for CASHRGHSYEQYF.

The chain links TRBV5-6 to TRBJ2-5, with a possible D match to TRBD1 (6 bases). Germline values: CDR1 SGHDT, CDR2 YYEEEE. The V end was cut by 0 bases, the J end by 0 bases, with 21 bases between. The CDR3 spans 19 residues. The CDR3 sequence is CASSLEVGWAGAYQETQYF. CDR3 nucleotides: TGTGCCAGCAGCTTGGAGGTTGGGTGGGCAGGGGCGTACCAAGAGACCCAGTACTTC.

The rearrangement joins TRBV28 to TRBJ1-5; D unclear. The CDR3 contains 15 residues. Trimming cost V 5 bases and J 6 bases, with 17 bases left between them. Per the germline V gene, CDR1 is MDHEN and CDR2 is SYDVKM. The CDR3 DNA reads as TGTGCCAGCAGTCCGAGAACCGGGGTTGGTCAGCCCCAGCATTTT. Encoded protein: CASSPRTGVGQPQHF.

The V and J genes are TRBV19 and TRBJ2-7; the match to TRBD1 covers 11 bases. V dropped 1 base and J dropped 5; count of bases not matched to a gene: 7. The germline gives CDR1 LNHDA, CDR2 SQIVND (reference sequence). This CDR3 region has 16 residues. Here the CDR3 reads CASSIGLGQGVHEQYF. In DNA form, the CDR3 reads TGTGCCAGTAGTATAGGTTTGGGACAGGGGGTCCACGAGCAGTACTTC.